The next 26 T cell receptor beta chains were all read from a single sample in a study of blood T cells in healthy people across ages. A second PCR, run for about 7 to 11 cycles, used a sample-barcoded 5' primer plus a J-beta primer mix. TCRdb analysed the 5' RACE reads with MiXCR anew, one entry per CDR3 protein. Of 1 million or so distinct CDR3 sequences detected, approximately 25% appear once; the ten largest clones hold about 0.69%. The same specimen was also included in a second study, on T cells of mothers and their children.

Sequences were obtained from blood. The origin of the receptors is a girl aged 2-10 years in good health.

This chain connects TRBV3-1 to TRBJ1-1, with a weak D call TRBD1 (6 bases). The CDR3 runs to 14 residues. Germline CDR1 and CDR2: LGHDT and YNNKEL (reference sequence). Trimming cost V 4 bases and J 6 bases, with 15 bases left between them. The CDR3 DNA is TGTGCCAGCAGCCCCTCAAACACAGGGTCTGAAGCTTTCTTT. Translation gives CASSPSNTGSEAFF.

This chain joins TRBV7-2 and TRBJ2-3; D uncertain. Trimming took 3 bases from V and 7 from J, leaving 5 bases between them. Germline CDR1 is SGHTA and CDR2 is FQGNSA. This CDR3 contains 11 residues. The CDR3 sequence is CASSFENTQYF. For the CDR3, the DNA is TGTGCCAGCAGCTTTGAGAATACGCAGTATTTT.

This sequence joins TRBV9 and TRBJ2-5, with unresolved D. The end of the DNA aligns better with TRBJ2-7, so the J call may be wrong. This CDR3 contains 14 residues. In germline, CDR1 is SGDLS, CDR2 YYNGEE. CDR3 nucleotide sequence: TGTGCCAGCAGCGTAGAGGCAGTCTCCTACGAGCAGTACTTC. It specifies CASSVEAVSYEQYF.

The rearrangement uses TRBV2 and TRBJ2-5; 8 nucleotides align to TRBD1. The DNA end is a closer match to TRBJ2-7, so the J assignment may be wrong. The CDR3 contains 14 residues. The germline V gene encodes CDR1 SNHLY and CDR2 FYNNEI. The CDR3 bases are TGTGCCAGCGGGTTTCAGGGGGCGCGGTACGAGCAGTACTTC. Residues: CASGFQGARYEQYF.

The chain carries TRBV20-1 and TRBJ1-1; D might be TRBD1 (6 bases). The CDR3 has 13 residues. In germline, CDR1 is DFQATT, CDR2 SNEGSKA (reference sequence). V was cut by 3 bases and J by 3 bases, with 11 bases left in between. CDR3 region: CSARNRDYTEAFF. DNA of the CDR3: TGCAGTGCTAGGAACAGGGACTACACTGAAGCTTTCTTT.

This clonotype was counted between two and nine times. A read error may account for a junction end that differs from germline. This chain connects TRBV6-1 to TRBJ2-1; tentative D call: TRBD1 (6 bases). The CDR3 totals 13 residues. Germline V gives CDR1 MNHNS, CDR2 SASEGT. Written as DNA, the CDR3 is TGTGCCAGCAGGATGGGGGCAGAAGAGACCCAGTGCTTC. Protein: CASRMGAEETQCF.

This clonotype was picked up a small number of times. The chain links TRBV19 to TRBJ2-5; D call uncertain. The J call is doubtful: the DNA matches TRBJ2-1 better. Germline loops: CDR1 LNHDA, CDR2 SQIVND (reference sequence). The CDR3 covers 13 residues. CDR3 sequence: CASIRGGLDEQFF. The CDR3 DNA sequence: TGTGCCAGTATCCGAGGTGGGTTAGATGAGCAGTTCTTC.

This clonotype occurred a few times. The chain joins TRBV12-3 or TRBV12-4 to TRBJ1-2, with 8 bases matching TRBD1. This CDR3 has 15 residues. Unmatched junction bases numbered 8, after V lost 2 bases and J lost 6 bases. The CDR3 bases are TGTGCCAGCAGTTTACCCGGACAGGGAATAGATGGCTACACCTTC. It yields the protein CASSLPGQGIDGYTF.

The V gene is TRBV7-2, the J gene TRBJ2-7; 9 positions match TRBD2. Unmatched junction bases numbered 11, after V lost 5 bases and J lost 0 bases. Germline lookup yields CDR1 SGHTA and CDR2 FQGNSA. The CDR3 totals 17 residues. This chain's CDR3 is CASSRPLAGPSSYEQYF. The CDR3 bases are TGTGCCAGCAGCCGACCTCTAGCGGGGCCTAGCTCCTACGAGCAGTACTTC.

The chain carries TRBV20-1 and TRBJ1-4; D not certain. CDR3 length equals 12 residues. In germline, CDR1 is DFQATT, CDR2 SNEGSKA (reference sequence). V lost 1 base and J 14 bases, leaving 14 bases between the germline ends. CDR3 nucleotide sequence: TGCAGTGCTAGAGGCCCTCGGATAGGGCTGTTTTTT. It yields the protein CSARGPRIGLFF.

This clonotype showed up just a few times. This chain uses TRBV20-1 with TRBJ2-7, with TRBD2 as a possible D gene (6 bases). TRBJ2-1 matches the DNA end more closely, so the J call is doubtful. Germline-derived CDR1 and CDR2 are DFQATT and SNEGSKA (reference sequence). The CDR3 is 13 amino acids. CDR3 DNA sequence: TGCAGTGCTGTAACCGGGGGCTACAATGAGCAGTTCTTC. Translating it yields CSAVTGGYNEQFF.

This clonotype was found a few times. The genes are TRBV5-1 and TRBJ2-5; no definite D call. The CDR3 is made up of 14 amino acids. With 1 base removed from V and 3 bases from J, the gap between germline ends came to 10 bases. Germline lookup yields CDR1 SGHRS and CDR2 YFSETQ. The CDR3 is CASSLYSGKETQYF. CDR3 sequence (DNA): TGCGCCAGCAGCTTGTATTCAGGAAAAGAGACCCAGTACTTC. The full variable domain, with the rest looked up from reference TRBV5-1 and TRBJ2-5, is KAGVTQTPRYLIKTRGQQVTLSCSPISGHRSVSWYQQTPGQGLQFLFEYFSETQRNKGNFPGRFSGRQFSNSRSEMNVSTLELGDSALYLCASSLYSGKETQYFGPGTRLLVL.

This chain connects TRBV4-2 to TRBJ2-2; no clear D. Trimming took off 4 bases at V and 4 bases at J, with 10 bases between the two ends. This CDR3 has 14 amino acids. Germline V lookup: CDR1 LGHNA, CDR2 YNFKEQ. The CDR3 DNA is TGTGCCAGCAGCCTATACCCTTCCACCGGGGAGCTGTTTTTT. It encodes CASSLYPSTGELFF.

This chain joins TRBV10-3 and TRBJ2-5, with D possibly being TRBD2 (6 bases). CDR1 and CDR2 from the germline V gene are ENHRY and SYGVKD. Trimming pared 3 bases from V and 4 bases from J, leaving 15 bases between. The CDR3 is 15 amino acids. In nucleotides, the CDR3 is TGTGCCATCAGTGACCCCGGACTAAGGCGAGAGACCCAGTACTTC. Its protein product is CAISDPGLRRETQYF.

This clonotype has just a few counts. The chain combines TRBV6-6 with TRBJ2-1; TRBD1 matches 10 bases. Germline assignment: CDR1 MNHNY and CDR2 SVGAGI (reference sequence). V dropped 4 bases and J dropped 6; count of bases not matched to a gene: 9. This CDR3 comprises 16 residues. The CDR3 DNA reads as TGTGCCAGCAGTTTCCCGACAGGGGGCGCGGGCAATGAGCAGTTCTTC. Translated, it gives CASSFPTGGAGNEQFF.

This clonotype appeared a few times. The CDR3 loop reads CASSLDGTRVFGKNIQYF. The DNA for the CDR3 is TGTGCCAGCAGCTTAGATGGGACTCGGGTGTTTGGCAAAAACATTCAGTACTTC. The rearrangement joins TRBV11-2 to TRBJ2-4, with D possibly being TRBD2 (6 bases). From germline, CDR1 is SGHAT and CDR2 FQNNGV. The CDR3 loop spans 18 amino acids. V was trimmed by 0 bases and J by 3 bases, leaving 18 bases between them.

The table lists this clonotype with a few counts. This chain connects TRBV10-2 to TRBJ2-7; no clear D gene. The CDR3 loop spans 11 amino acids. CDR1 is WSHSY and CDR2 is SAAADI in the germline V gene. V was pared by 4 bases and J by 4 bases, with 5 bases between. In DNA form, the CDR3 reads TGCGCCAGCAGTGCTGTGTACGAGCAGTACTTC. It yields the protein CASSAVYEQYF.

This clonotype was seen more than once but under ten times. V is TRBV6-5 and J is TRBJ2-7; D is undetermined. In germline, CDR1 is MNHEY, CDR2 SVGAGI. V was cut by 0 bases and J by 3 bases, with 6 bases left in between. This CDR3 is 13 amino acids long. The CDR3 region is CASSYSSDYEQYF. Written as DNA, the CDR3 is TGTGCCAGCAGTTACTCGTCAGACTACGAGCAGTACTTC.

The CDR3 loop reads CASQSMGLTEAFF. CDR3 nucleotide sequence: TGTGCCAGCCAATCGATGGGGCTGACTGAAGCTTTCTTT. The genes are TRBV12-3 or TRBV12-4 and TRBJ1-1; maybe TRBD1 (5 bases). Trimming left V 8 bases short and J 5 bases short, with 15 bases between. The CDR3 is 13 amino acids.

The CDR3 here is CASSYSMAGDLNGYTF. For the CDR3, the DNA is TGTGCCAGCAGTTACTCGATGGCGGGGGACCTGAATGGCTACACCTTC. This rearrangement joins TRBV6-5 to TRBJ1-2; D is perhaps TRBD1 (5 bases). The ends were cut back, 0 bases at V and 6 bases at J, with 17 bases in the middle. Germline loops: CDR1 MNHEY, CDR2 SVGAGI. This CDR3 spans 16 amino acids.

This chain links TRBV7-9 with TRBJ1-1, with 9 nucleotides matching TRBD1. Germline V gives CDR1 SEHNR, CDR2 FQNEAQ (reference sequence). With V trimmed by 8 bases and J by 5 bases, 12 bases remained unmatched. The CDR3 has 15 amino acids. The CDR3 DNA sequence: TGTGCCAGCCCCCCCGACAGGGGGGTTGGAACTGAAGCTTTCTTT. Translated: CASPPDRGVGTEAFF.

This clonotype was picked up a small number of times. CDR3 residues: CASSQGQGTSQYF. DNA of the CDR3: TGTGCCAGCAGCCAAGGACAGGGGACGTCCCAGTACTTC. The chain joins TRBV3-1 to TRBJ2-5; 8 bases are a match to TRBD1. The CDR3 contains 13 residues. Losses at the gene ends were 1 base for V and 9 bases for J; bases not matched to a gene: 4. Germline loops: CDR1 LGHDT, CDR2 YNNKEL (reference sequence).

This clonotype was observed many times. The chain is built from TRBV4-2 and TRBJ1-1, with D uncertain. This CDR3 spans 16 amino acids. Germline V gene sequence: CDR1 LGHNA, CDR2 YNFKEQ. The V end was cut by 0 bases, the J end by 0 bases, with 11 bases between. CDR3 loop: CASSQDPDGMNTEAFF. In DNA, the CDR3 is TGTGCCAGCAGCCAAGATCCCGACGGCATGAACACTGAAGCTTTCTTT.

This clonotype was observed once. V usage is TRBV7-2 and J usage is TRBJ2-1, with TRBD2 matching over 12 bases. The CDR3 totals 17 residues. Germline-derived CDR1 and CDR2 are SGHTA and FQGNSA. The trim removed 5 bases at V and 7 bases at J, leaving 12 bases unmatched. The chain's CDR3 is CASSISSGGGQVNEQFF. Here the CDR3 DNA reads TGTGCCAGCAGCATATCTAGCGGGGGGGGCCAAGTAAATGAGCAGTTCTTC. The full variable domain, in which reference TRBV7-2 and TRBJ2-1 provide the parts outside the CDR3, is GAGVSQSPSNKVTEKGKDVELRCDPISGHTALYWYRQSLGQGLEFLIYFQGNSAPDKSGLPSDRFSAERTGGSVSTLTIQRTQQEDSAVYLCASSISSGGGQVNEQFFGPGTRLTVL.

This clonotype was seen only a few times. The J gene is TRBJ1-5, the V gene TRBV7-2, with no clear D. This CDR3 is built from 14 residues. Germline V gives CDR1 SGHTA, CDR2 FQGNSA. Between the trimmed V and J ends, which lost 5 bases and 6 bases, there was a span of 14 bases. The CDR3 sequence: CASSHSGGSQPQHF. CDR3 DNA: TGTGCCAGCAGCCATTCGGGAGGGAGTCAGCCCCAGCATTTT.

This chain links TRBV5-1 with TRBJ1-1; 7 bases agree with TRBD1. The trim removed 4 bases at V and 6 bases at J, leaving 9 bases unmatched. CDR1 is SGHRS and CDR2 is YFSETQ in the germline V gene. The CDR3 consists of 14 residues. CDR3 nucleotide sequence: TGCGCCAGCAGCCGAACAGGGGCAATGGCTGAAGCTTTCTTT. Its translation is CASSRTGAMAEAFF.